The clone carrying this TCR beta chain was recorded once. What it recognizes is unknown. CDR3 length: 16 amino acids. Germline CDR1 SGHNT, CDR2 YYREEE (reference sequence). The V segment lost 4 bases and the J segment 2 bases; nucleotides outside the gene matches: 9. Amplification used 60 Vbeta primers and 13 Jbeta primers. Produced via immunoSEQ multiplex PCR; TCRdb's table is partial and in-frame only. Of fewer than 200,000 clones listed, around 88% are singletons. These data come from a study of cytomegalovirus exposure and HLA in healthy donors. Study results and caveats: Follow-up analysis seemed to connect common viral pathogens with several of the most significant clusters identified. A later analysis associated 15,000 to 20,000 TCR beta sequences with HLA alleles at a 0.05 false discovery rate. A likely sequencing artifact accounted for one observed cluster of highly shared sequence variants.

The chain uses TRBV5-4 and TRBJ2-7, with 10 bases fitting TRBD2. The source of this sequence is a woman aged 25 to 39 in good health and CMV-seronegative. Material: PBMCs. CDR3 DNA: TGTGCCAGCAGCGGGCCTTCCAGCGGGGGGGCCTACGAGCAGTACTTC. Protein product: CASSGPSSGGAYEQYF.